This T cell receptor beta chain stems from a study of CD8 T cells in ankylosing spondylitis. TCRdb independently ran MiXCR on the 5' RACE reads; one entry per CDR3 protein. The sample gives a few hundred thousand distinct CDR3 sequences, around 18% of which show up once; more than 40% is in the top ten. This clonotype has a handful of counts. What it binds is unknown. Study results and limitations: Disease-linked clones proved CD8+ and comparatively uncommon in peripheral blood. Ankylosing spondylitis blood appeared to be characterized by a TCR beta motif of fewer than ten highly homologous variants.

Unmatched junction bases numbered 5, after V lost 4 bases and J lost 4 bases. Germline V CDR1 and CDR2: SGHAT, FQNNGV. There are 14 residues in the CDR3. The sample comprised blood, either unsorted or a sorted T cell fraction (not recorded which). The receptor comes from a male donor with ankylosing spondylitis. The chain joins TRBV11-2 to TRBJ2-7, with 9 bases matching TRBD2. The DNA of the CDR3 is TGTGCCAGCAGCTCGATAGCGGGAGAGTACGAGCAGTACTTC. It codes for CASSSIAGEYEQYF. Together with reference TRBV11-2 and TRBJ2-7, the CDR3 gives the full variable domain: EAGVAQSPRYKIIEKRQSVAFWCNPISGHATLYWYQQILGQGPKLLIQFQNNGVVDDSQLPKDRFSAERLKGVDSTLKIQPAKLEDSAVYLCASSSIAGEYEQYFGPGTRLTVT.